A single sample is the source of the 27 T cell receptor beta chains below, sequenced in a study of pediatric ulcerative colitis. During colonoscopy, one to two rectal pinch biopsies were collected. Data came from immunoSEQ multiplex PCR; TCRdb stores just in-frame clones and leaves some out. The table has about 36,000 clones, approximately 73% seen once. The sequenced material came from gut tissue. Receptors were obtained from a boy between 10 and 17 years old with moderate ulcerative colitis.

J is TRBJ1-2 and V is TRBV2; 9 bases are shared with TRBD1. CDR1 SNHLY and CDR2 FYNNEI come from the germline V gene. This CDR3 has 16 amino acids. The V segment lost 5 bases and the J segment 0 bases; nucleotides outside the gene matches: 7. CDR3 nucleotides: TGTGCCAGCAGTCCGACAGGGGGGAGGGCTAACTATGGCTACACCTTC. Protein product: CASSPTGGRANYGYTF.

The chain links TRBV30 to TRBJ2-1; 8 bases fit TRBD2. The V gene end was trimmed by 4 bases and the J gene end by 9 bases; junction bases not matched to a gene: 14. Germline V gene sequence: CDR1 GTSNPN, CDR2 SVGIG (reference sequence). CDR3 size: 15 residues. The CDR3 loop reads CAWTRGIAGSGEQFF. As DNA, the CDR3 is TGTGCCTGGACCCGGGGTATAGCGGGATCGGGTGAGCAGTTCTTC.

This clone was counted a few times. CDR3 in amino acids: CASSGSYNSPLHF. CDR3 nucleotides: TGTGCCAGCAGCGGGTCCTATAATTCACCCCTCCACTTT. The chain carries TRBV5-6 and TRBJ1-6; unclear D gene. The germline V gene encodes CDR1 SGHDT and CDR2 YYEEEE. The CDR3 length is 13 residues. Trimming cost V 4 bases and J 1 base, with 3 bases left between them.

The V and J genes are TRBV6-5 and TRBJ2-7; 7 bases line up with TRBD1. V dropped 5 bases and J dropped 4; count of bases not matched to a gene: 8. The germline V gene has CDR1 MNHEY and CDR2 SVGAGI. The CDR3 is made up of 14 amino acids. CDR3 region: CASSNPGQLYEQYF. The CDR3 nucleotides are TGTGCCAGCAGTAATCCGGGACAGCTATACGAGCAGTACTTC.

V is TRBV9 and J is TRBJ2-3; D is undetermined. Germline V gene data show CDR1 as SGDLS and CDR2 as YYNGEE. This CDR3 is built from 13 residues. Trimming cost V 0 bases and J 6 bases, with 8 bases left between them. CDR3 sequence reads: CASSVGRLDTQYF. The CDR3 DNA is TGTGCCAGCAGCGTAGGCAGGCTGGATACGCAGTATTTT. Filled out from reference TRBV9 and TRBJ2-3, the complete variable domain reads DSGVTQTPKHLITATGQRVTLRCSPRSGDLSVYWYQQSLDQGLQFLIQYYNGEERAKGNILERFSAQQFPDLHSELNLSSLELGDSALYFCASSVGRLDTQYFGPGTRLTVL.

A single count supports this clone. The chain combines TRBV5-3 with TRBJ1-2, with TRBD1 as a possible D gene (5 bases). TRBV5-3 is labeled an ORF, and its function is uncertain. The CDR3 sequence is 14 residues long. The ends were cut back, 1 base at V and 3 bases at J, with 10 bases in the middle. CDR3 bases: TGTGCCAGAAGCTTGACCGGGGACGACTATGGCTACACCTTC. Translating it yields CARSLTGDDYGYTF.

The genes are TRBV5-1 and TRBJ2-1; no reliable D call. This CDR3 contains 12 residues. V was pared by 1 base and J by 8 bases, with 7 bases between. Looked up from germline, CDR1 is SGHRS and CDR2 is YFSETQ. Here the CDR3 DNA reads TGCGCCAGCAGCTTGTTCGGCGATGAGCAGTTCTTC. It codes for CASSLFGDEQFF.

This chain joins TRBV6-5 and TRBJ1-4, with 7 nucleotides matching TRBD1. V lost 6 bases to trimming and J lost 5 bases; unmatched junction nucleotides: 9. The CDR3 loop spans 15 amino acids. Germline V CDR1 and CDR2: MNHEY, SVGAGI. CDR3 in amino acids: CASRNTDRKNEKLFF. CDR3 nucleotide sequence: TGTGCCAGCAGAAACACGGACAGGAAAAATGAAAAACTGTTTTTT.

The rearrangement joins TRBV7-2 to TRBJ1-1; D gene unclear. Germline V gene sequence: CDR1 SGHTA, CDR2 FQGNSA. The CDR3 totals 13 residues. V lost 8 bases to trimming and J lost 7 bases, with 17 bases between them. The CDR3 sequence: CASRNSTIIEAFF. The CDR3 region has the DNA TGTGCCAGCCGAAACAGTACAATAATTGAAGCTTTCTTT.

This chain joins TRBV6-5 and TRBJ1-1, with D possibly TRBD1 on 5 matching bases. The CDR3 sequence is 15 residues long. In germline, CDR1 is MNHEY, CDR2 SVGAGI. Trimming took 0 bases from V and 5 from J, leaving 13 bases between them. In DNA, the CDR3 is TGTGCCAGCAGTTACTCACAGGTTCAGGGAACTGAAGCTTTCTTT. Translation gives CASSYSQVQGTEAFF.

There are a few counts of this clone. J is TRBJ1-1 and V is TRBV29-1, with D perhaps TRBD1 (5 bases). The germline V gene has CDR1 SQVTM and CDR2 ANQGSEA. Trimming pared 7 bases from V and 2 bases from J, leaving 14 bases between. The CDR3 is made up of 13 amino acids. CDR3 sequence: CSASRGTNTEAFF. The CDR3 nucleotides are TGCAGCGCTTCGCGGGGGACCAACACTGAAGCTTTCTTT.

The V gene is TRBV11-2, the J gene TRBJ2-7, with 7 bases that match TRBD2. The CDR3 runs 15 residues. CDR1 and CDR2 (germline): SGHAT, FQNNGV. The ends lost 1 base at V and 4 bases at J; junction bases unmatched: 7. The CDR3 DNA reads as TGTGCCAGCAGCTTAGGCCGTAGCGGGCTTTACGAGCAGTACTTC. Translating it yields CASSLGRSGLYEQYF.

The chain has TRBV11-2 and TRBJ1-6; a weak D match, TRBD1 (5 bases). The V end lost 6 bases, the J end lost 8 bases, and 11 bases lay between the germline ends. Germline CDR1 reads SGHAT; CDR2 reads FQNNGV. The CDR3 runs to 13 residues. The CDR3 sequence is CASSAGTDSPLHF. CDR3 nucleotides: TGTGCCAGCAGTGCAGGGACGGATTCACCCCTCCACTTT.

This clone was counted between two and nine times. The chain is built from TRBV29-1 and TRBJ2-4, with a possible D match to TRBD2 (6 bases). CDR1 SQVTM and CDR2 ANQGSEA come from the germline V gene. There are 15 residues in the CDR3. Between the trimmed V and J ends, which lost 3 bases and 0 bases, there was a span of 12 bases. CDR3 in DNA: TGCAGCGTTGACGTAGGAGGGCTAGCCAAAAACATTCAGTACTTC. It is translated as CSVDVGGLAKNIQYF.

The chain employs TRBV23-1 and TRBJ2-4, with a weak D call TRBD2 (5 bases). TRBV23-1 is treated as an ORF (open reading frame) with a function not yet certain. V was pared by 2 bases and J by 0 bases, with 29 bases between. CDR3 length: 22 amino acids. CDR3 residues: CASSQTHPGVGSKAIAKNIQYF. The DNA of the CDR3 is TGCGCCAGCAGTCAAACACACCCCGGGGTGGGAAGTAAGGCGATAGCCAAAAACATTCAGTACTTC.

V gene TRBV6-5 combines with J gene TRBJ2-1; TRBD1 aligns across 8 bases. Germline assignment: CDR1 MNHEY and CDR2 SVGAGI. V was pared by 6 bases and J by 4 bases, with 8 bases of the junction left unmatched. This CDR3 contains 15 residues. CDR3 in amino acids: CASSRPGGAYNEQFF. As DNA, the CDR3 is TGTGCCAGCAGCCGCCCAGGGGGCGCTTACAATGAGCAGTTCTTC.

This chain joins TRBV27 and TRBJ2-1, with TRBD2 matching over 8 bases. This CDR3 has 15 residues. Losses at the gene ends were 3 bases for V and 4 bases for J; bases not matched to a gene: 5. Germline V gene lookup returns CDR1 MNHEY and CDR2 SMNVEV (reference sequence). This CDR3 reads CASSFRLATYNEQFF. CDR3 in DNA: TGTGCCAGCAGTTTTCGACTAGCGACTTACAATGAGCAGTTCTTC.

The J gene is TRBJ1-1, the V gene TRBV11-2, with D possibly being TRBD1 (6 bases). Per the germline V gene, CDR1 is SGHAT and CDR2 is FQNNGV. This CDR3 is built from 14 residues. The V and J ends lost 5 bases and 4 bases respectively, with 14 bases between them. The CDR3 sequence is CASSPWTAGTEAFF. The CDR3 bases are TGTGCCAGCAGCCCTTGGACAGCGGGCACTGAAGCTTTCTTT.

This chain joins TRBV7-8 and TRBJ2-7; 7 positions agree with TRBD2. The length of the CDR3 is 15 residues. CDR1 and CDR2 (germline): SGHVS, FQNEAQ. Trimming removed 1 base from V and 3 bases from J; junction bases left unmatched: 6. The CDR3 sequence: CASSLDGGSLYEQYF. The CDR3 nucleotides are TGTGCCAGCAGCTTAGATGGCGGGAGCCTCTACGAGCAGTACTTC.

The chain recombines TRBV9 with TRBJ1-3, with D perhaps TRBD1 (6 bases). V lost 0 bases and J 0 bases, leaving 13 bases between the germline ends. Per the germline V gene, CDR1 is SGDLS and CDR2 is YYNGEE. CDR3 size: 17 residues. The DNA for the CDR3 is TGTGCCAGCAGCGTAGCTGGCGGGGGCACCTCTGGAAACACCATATATTTT. It translates to CASSVAGGGTSGNTIYF.

The CDR3 bases are TGTGCCAGCAGCCAAGATACGGGGAGAGGCTACGAGCAGTACTTC. It translates to CASSQDTGRGYEQYF. V and J are TRBV4-2 and TRBJ2-7, with a weak D call TRBD2 (5 bases). The CDR3 length is 15 residues. From germline, CDR1 is LGHNA and CDR2 YNFKEQ. V was clipped by 0 bases and J by 3 bases, with 12 bases between them.

The gene calls are TRBV19 and TRBJ2-7; perhaps D is TRBD1 or TRBD2 (6 bases each). This CDR3 has 15 residues. Trimming left V 4 bases short and J 2 bases short, with 15 bases between. The germline V gene encodes CDR1 LNHDA and CDR2 SQIVND (reference sequence). This CDR3 reads CASSTVRGDPYEQYF. Here the CDR3 DNA reads TGTGCCAGTAGTACCGTGAGGGGGGATCCCTACGAGCAGTACTTC. The full variable domain, completed using reference TRBV19 and TRBJ2-7, is DGGITQSPKYLFRKEGQNVTLSCEQNLNHDAMYWYRQDPGQGLRLIYYSQIVNDFQKGDIAEGYSVSREKKESFPLTVTSAQKNPTAFYLCASSTVRGDPYEQYFGPGTRLTVT.

The chain couples TRBV7-9 to TRBJ1-4; D is uncertain. Trimming took off 1 base at V and 0 bases at J, with 6 bases between the two ends. This CDR3 contains 15 residues. CDR1 SEHNR and CDR2 FQNEAQ come from the germline V gene (reference sequence). The CDR3 spells CASSLGQPTNEKLFF. The CDR3 bases are TGTGCCAGCAGCTTAGGTCAGCCAACTAATGAAAAACTGTTTTTT.

This chain uses TRBV6-5 with TRBJ2-2; D not certain. Trimming removed 5 bases at V and 5 bases at J, with 9 bases between. The CDR3 is 13 amino acids. Germline lookup yields CDR1 MNHEY and CDR2 SVGAGI. The DNA of the CDR3 is TGTGCCAGCAGTATAAAGGGTACCGGGGAGCTGTTTTTT. Translation gives CASSIKGTGELFF.

This chain uses TRBV5-1 with TRBJ1-2, with TRBD1 matching over 9 bases. Unmatched junction bases numbered 12, after V lost 3 bases and J lost 0 bases. Per germline, CDR1 SGHRS and CDR2 YFSETQ. The CDR3 is 18 residues long. The CDR3 region is CASSWDTGTGTTNYGYTF. CDR3 sequence (DNA): TGCGCCAGCAGCTGGGACACCGGGACAGGGACGACTAACTATGGCTACACCTTC.

This rearrangement joins TRBV29-1 to TRBJ1-4; 7 bases are a match to TRBD1. CDR3 length equals 13 residues. Germline V gene sequence: CDR1 SQVTM, CDR2 ANQGSEA. The V segment lost 4 bases and the J segment 5 bases; nucleotides outside the gene matches: 4. CDR3 coding DNA: TGCAGCGTTGTACAGGGGCGGAATGAAAAACTGTTTTTT. Translated, it gives CSVVQGRNEKLFF.

J is TRBJ2-7 and V is TRBV2; 10 bases are a match to TRBD1. Germline V gene sequence: CDR1 SNHLY, CDR2 FYNNEI. CDR3 size: 15 residues. V trimming: 0 bases; J trimming: 2 bases; junction bases outside the gene matches: 1. The DNA of the CDR3 is TGTGCCAGCAGTGAAGCGGACAGGGGGGCCTACGAGCAGTACTTC. Its protein is CASSEADRGAYEQYF. Looking up the rest from reference TRBV2 and TRBJ2-7 gives the full variable domain: EPEVTQTPSHQVTQMGQEVILRCVPISNHLYFYWYRQILGQKVEFLVSFYNNEISEKSEIFDDQFSVERPDGSNFTLKIRSTKLEDSAMYFCASSEADRGAYEQYFGPGTRLTVT.